Listed here are 25 T cell receptor beta chains from one sample, sequenced in a study of cytomegalovirus exposure and HLA in healthy donors. The primer mix had 60 Vbeta and 13 Jbeta primers. TCRdb's table, derived via immunoSEQ multiplex PCR, lists solely in-frame clones and lacks some. The sample lists about 170,000 clones; 60% to 80% were seen once. Sequenced: PBMCs. These receptors were collected from a man aged 35 to 55 in good health and CMV-seronegative.

CDR3 nucleotides: TGTGCCAGCAGCATTGGACAGCTTCAGCCCCAGCATTTT. It encodes CASSIGQLQPQHF. The chain carries TRBV11-2 and TRBJ1-5, with a tentative D call TRBD1 (6 bases). CDR1 and CDR2 from the germline V gene are SGHAT and FQNNGV. The CDR3 covers 13 residues. V dropped 5 bases and J dropped 6 bases, with 11 bases sitting between them.

The V call is TRBV27, the J call TRBJ2-7; TRBD2 matches 9 bases. V was pared by 9 bases and J by 4 bases, with 10 bases of the junction left unmatched. CDR1 and CDR2 (germline): MNHEY, SMNVEV (reference sequence). The CDR3 length is 14 residues. CDR3 sequence (DNA): TGTGCCAGTTCAATAGCGGGAGCAGTATACGAGCAGTACTTC. It codes for CASSIAGAVYEQYF.

In this sample, this clone turned up a few times. The junction departs from germline at one end; a sequencing error may be responsible. The chain joins TRBV5-8 to TRBJ2-7, with TRBD2 matching 11 bases. CDR3 length equals 15 residues. Germline lookup yields CDR1 SGHTS and CDR2 YDEGEE. In nucleotides, the CDR3 is TGTGCCAGCAGCCCTCTGACTAGCGGGATTCTAAAAGAGGACTTC. It translates to CASSPLTSGILKEDF. The variable domain in full, with the rest retrieved from reference TRBV5-8 and TRBJ2-7, is EAGVTQSPTHLIKTRGQQATLRCSPISGHTSVYWYQQALGLGLQFLLWYDEGEERNRGNFPPRFSGRQFPNYSSELNVNALELEDSALYLCASSPLTSGILKEDFGPGTRLTVT.

This sequence joins TRBV11-3 and TRBJ2-2, with 8 bases that match TRBD1. The CDR3 consists of 15 residues. Germline V CDR1 and CDR2: SGHNT, YENEEA. Trimming took 5 bases from V and 0 from J; bases not matched to a gene: 2. The CDR3 protein is CASSRDRPNTGELFF. The CDR3, as DNA: TGTGCCAGCAGCCGGGACAGGCCGAACACCGGGGAGCTGTTTTTT.

The chain recombines TRBV7-8 with TRBJ2-3; TRBD1 aligns across 7 bases. With 2 bases clipped from V and 5 bases from J, the junction kept 7 bases outside the gene matches. The CDR3 runs to 15 residues. Germline CDR1 and CDR2: SGHVS and FQNEAQ. The CDR3 DNA sequence: TGTGCCAGCAGCTTATTGGGACAGAGGGTAGATACGCAGTATTTT. It yields the protein CASSLLGQRVDTQYF.

The chain employs TRBV7-9 and TRBJ2-1, with D maybe TRBD2 (5 bases). The CDR3 has 15 residues. The V end lost 3 bases, the J end lost 0 bases, and 9 bases lay between the germline ends. CDR1 and CDR2 from the germline V gene are SEHNR and FQNEAQ (reference sequence). In DNA form, the CDR3 reads TGTGCCAGCAGCTTGAGGGTTAGCTCCTACAATGAGCAGTTCTTC. It codes for CASSLRVSSYNEQFF.

The CDR3 loop is CASSLGYGRRTEAFF. The DNA for the CDR3 is TGTGCCAGCAGTTTAGGGTATGGGAGAAGGACTGAAGCTTTCTTT. This chain links TRBV28 with TRBJ1-1; D uncertain. This CDR3 is 15 amino acids long. The ends were cut back, 2 bases at V and 5 bases at J, with 15 bases in the middle. The V gene's germline CDR1 is MDHEN and CDR2 SYDVKM. The full variable domain, in which reference TRBV28 and TRBJ1-1 provide the parts outside the CDR3, is DVKVTQSSRYLVKRTGEKVFLECVQDMDHENMFWYRQDPGLGLRLIYFSYDVKMKEKGDIPEGYSVSREKKERFSLILESASTNQTSMYLCASSLGYGRRTEAFFGQGTRLTVV.

Concerning this clone: Germline is not matched at one junction end, which may reflect a read error. The CDR3 region has the DNA TGTGCCAGCAGCCTAGCGGGCGAGGGATCCTACGAGCAGTACTTC. Protein product: CASSLAGEGSYEQYF. The chain links TRBV7-9 to TRBJ2-5; 8 nucleotides align to TRBD2. Near its end, the DNA agrees better with TRBJ2-7, so the J call may be wrong. The germline CDR1 and CDR2 sequences are SEHNR and FQNEAQ (reference sequence). This CDR3 comprises 15 residues.

The V call is TRBV2, the J call TRBJ1-4; D call uncertain. The germline CDR1 and CDR2 sequences are SNHLY and FYNNEI. The CDR3 is 14 amino acids. V gave up 2 bases and J gave up 2 bases, with 6 bases separating them. DNA of the CDR3: TGTGCCAGCAGTGAATCGGGGACTAATGAAAAACTGTTTTTT. Protein product: CASSESGTNEKLFF.

The sample holds a few counts of this clone. The chain combines TRBV27 with TRBJ2-7; the match to TRBD1 covers 7 bases. Germline CDR1 MNHEY, CDR2 SMNVEV (reference sequence). There are 16 residues in the CDR3. Unmatched junction bases numbered 9, after V lost 4 bases and J lost 0 bases. The CDR3 DNA sequence: TGTGCCAGCAGTTCAGATACAGGGGCCCTCTCCTACGAGCAGTACTTC. This codes for CASSSDTGALSYEQYF.

V and J are TRBV9 and TRBJ1-2, with a weak D call TRBD1 (6 bases). Trimming pared 0 bases from V and 7 bases from J, leaving 19 bases between. There are 16 residues in the CDR3. In germline, CDR1 is SGDLS, CDR2 YYNGEE. CDR3 sequence: CASSVVSPGVKAGYTF. The CDR3 DNA reads TGTGCCAGCAGCGTAGTCTCCCCAGGGGTGAAGGCTGGCTACACCTTC.

The gene calls are TRBV2 and TRBJ2-7; TRBD2 aligns across 9 bases. The germline CDR1 and CDR2 sequences are SNHLY and FYNNEI. J gave up 4 bases and V 7 bases, and 14 bases lay outside the gene matches. This CDR3 comprises 16 residues. The DNA for the CDR3 is TGTGCCAGCATCGAGGGTGACATAGCGGGAGTTTACGAGCAGTACTTC. Translated, it gives CASIEGDIAGVYEQYF.

This chain connects TRBV6-1 to TRBJ1-2, with D possibly matching TRBD1 (6 bases). The CDR3 has 13 amino acids. Trimming cost V 2 bases and J 4 bases, with 8 bases left between them. Germline CDR1 reads MNHNS; CDR2 reads SASEGT. CDR3 sequence reads: CASSEWDIYGYTF. In nucleotides, the CDR3 is TGTGCCAGCAGTGAATGGGACATCTATGGCTACACCTTC.

The rearrangement links TRBV6-5 to TRBJ2-7; the D gene is possibly TRBD2 (5 bases). Germline CDR1 and CDR2: MNHEY and SVGAGI. V lost 5 bases, J lost 5 bases, and 16 bases lay in between. The CDR3 contains 14 residues. The chain's CDR3 is CASSLSGRRNEQYF. Here the CDR3 DNA reads TGTGCCAGCAGTCTCTCCGGGCGGAGGAACGAGCAGTACTTC.

The chain links TRBV5-6 to TRBJ1-5, with TRBD1 matching over 12 bases. The length of the CDR3 is 18 residues. CDR1 is SGHDT and CDR2 is YYEEEE in the germline V gene. V shed 4 bases, J shed 1 base, and the junction held 9 bases outside the gene matches. CDR3 sequence reads: CASSRGTGGRSSNQPQHF. The CDR3 coding sequence is TGTGCCAGCAGCCGAGGGACAGGGGGCAGGTCGAGCAATCAGCCCCAGCATTTT. The full variable domain, rest sourced from reference TRBV5-6 and TRBJ1-5, is DAGVTQSPTHLIKTRGQQVTLRCSPKSGHDTVSWYQQALGQGPQFIFQYYEEEERQRGNFPDRFSGHQFPNYSSELNVNALLLGDSALYLCASSRGTGGRSSNQPQHFGDGTRLSIL.

This clone has a handful of counts. The gene calls are TRBV30 and TRBJ1-2; the D gene is possibly TRBD1 (5 bases). Trimming cost V 1 base and J 8 bases, with 8 bases left between them. The CDR3 covers 11 residues. Germline-derived CDR1 and CDR2 are GTSNPN and SVGIG (reference sequence). The CDR3 DNA reads as TGTGCCTGGAGTGCAGGGCTGGGCTACACCTTC. This gives the protein CAWSAGLGYTF.

V usage is TRBV25-1 and J usage is TRBJ1-6; 9 bases fit TRBD1. Germline CDR1 MGHDK, CDR2 SYGVNS. J was trimmed by 14 bases and V by 4 bases; bases with no gene match: 15. CDR3 length: 16 amino acids. CDR3 region: CASSGGSGTGFLALHF. The CDR3 DNA follows: TGTGCCAGCAGTGGGGGGTCCGGGACAGGGTTCTTAGCCCTCCACTTT.

The chain joins TRBV30 to TRBJ1-1; D is possibly TRBD1 (6 bases). V was trimmed by 5 bases and J by 4 bases, leaving 14 bases between them. CDR3 size: 13 residues. The germline V gene has CDR1 GTSNPN and CDR2 SVGIG (reference sequence). CDR3 DNA sequence: TGTGCCTGGTCGAGGGGGACCGGCACTGAAGCTTTCTTT. This encodes CAWSRGTGTEAFF.

The chain uses TRBV6-5 and TRBJ2-7; 10 bases are shared with TRBD2. After removal of 6 bases from V and 3 bases from J, the junction contained 5 bases not matched to a gene. There are 14 residues in the CDR3. The germline V gene has CDR1 MNHEY and CDR2 SVGAGI. The CDR3 here is CASSPGLANYEQYF. The DNA for the CDR3 is TGTGCCAGCAGCCCGGGACTAGCGAACTACGAGCAGTACTTC.

The chain combines TRBV30 with TRBJ1-1, with TRBD1 as a possible D gene (5 bases). The CDR3 is 13 residues long. Germline-derived CDR1 and CDR2 are GTSNPN and SVGIG (reference sequence). V gave up 3 bases and J gave up 4 bases, with 12 bases separating them. As DNA, the CDR3 is TGTGCCTGGAGGACCACAGGCCCCACTGAAGCTTTCTTT. It encodes CAWRTTGPTEAFF.

A remark on this clone: One end of the junction is discordant with germline, which a read error may explain. V and J are TRBV7-7 and TRBJ2-1; TRBD2 matches at 8 bases. Germline CDR1 and CDR2: SSHAT and FNYEAQ (reference sequence). This CDR3 contains 15 residues. The CDR3 region is CASSLGTSGYNEQFF. The CDR3 bases are TGTGCTAGCAGCTTAGGCACTAGCGGTTACAATGAGCAGTTCTTC.

This sequence joins TRBV5-4 and TRBJ2-1; maybe TRBD2 (6 bases). V was pared by 5 bases and J by 3 bases, with 15 bases between. From germline, CDR1 is SGHNT and CDR2 YYREEE (reference sequence). This CDR3 is built from 15 residues. The chain's CDR3 is CASSRRDLRYNEQFF. CDR3 sequence (DNA): TGTGCCAGCAGTCGCCGGGACTTGCGCTACAATGAGCAGTTCTTC.

A remark on this clone: The same CDR3 can be traced to other DNA sequences in this sample. The rearrangement links TRBV5-6 to TRBJ1-1; D unresolved. This CDR3 is 14 amino acids long. Germline assignment: CDR1 SGHDT and CDR2 YYEEEE. Trimming stripped 2 bases from V and 0 bases from J, with 8 bases between. The CDR3 coding sequence is TGTGCCAGCAGCTTAAGAGGATTGAACACTGAAGCTTTCTTT. Its protein is CASSLRGLNTEAFF.

This clone came up once. This chain joins TRBV19 and TRBJ1-3; TRBD1 matches 7 bases. This CDR3 spans 15 amino acids. After removal of 10 bases from V and 14 bases from J, the junction contained 23 bases not matched to a gene. CDR1 is LNHDA and CDR2 is SQIVND in the germline V gene (reference sequence). CDR3 nucleotide sequence: TGTGCCATCTCCCCGAGGGGCTCCGGGACAGCTACCTTATATTTT. Its translation is CAISPRGSGTATLYF.

This clone was observed a handful of times. The sample has other DNA sequences that encode this CDR3 too. This chain connects TRBV18 to TRBJ2-5; D is uncertain. Germline CDR1 reads KGHSH; CDR2 reads LQKENI. The CDR3 consists of 11 residues. With 3 bases removed from V and 4 bases from J, the gap between germline ends came to 3 bases. CDR3 in DNA: TGTGCCAGCTCACCCGGAGAGACCCAGTACTTC. It translates to CASSPGETQYF.